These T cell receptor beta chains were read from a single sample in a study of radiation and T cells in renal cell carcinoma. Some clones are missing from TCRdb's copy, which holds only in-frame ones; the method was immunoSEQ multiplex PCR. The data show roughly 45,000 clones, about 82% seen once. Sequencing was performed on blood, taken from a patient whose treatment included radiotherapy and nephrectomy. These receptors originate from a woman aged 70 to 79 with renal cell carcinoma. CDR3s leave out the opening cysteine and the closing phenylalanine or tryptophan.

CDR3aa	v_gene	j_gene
ASSLLSMTEAF	TRBV7-2	TRBJ1-1
ASSQTGQRAYEQY	TRBV14	TRBJ2-7
ASSSRDGGHGYT	TRBV7-9	TRBJ1-2
ASSLRDRVETQY	TRBV19	TRBJ2-5
ASSMDLIAEQY	TRBV5-1	TRBJ2-7
ASSQGIRNIQY	TRBV4-3	TRBJ2-4
ASSLGRLGRGENEQY	TRBV7-8	TRBJ2-7
ASSLQGATEAF	TRBV5-5	TRBJ1-1
ASSLDGSNEQF	TRBV5-6	TRBJ2-1
AWSRDRDRLSNQPQH	TRBV30	TRBJ1-5
ARSGQGRPNQPQH	TRBV5-3	TRBJ1-5
ASSHIAGAYNEQF	TRBV19	TRBJ2-1
ASRDGTSGSRRRATPYEQY	TRBV2	TRBJ2-7
ASSAGQGVFEQY	TRBV9	TRBJ2-7